The subject of this entry is one T cell receptor (beta chain). Its recognized antigen is unknown. A much larger clone lies a single base off, so this may be a read error. Counted from cysteine to phenylalanine, this CDR3 has 14 amino acids. Of the read, only the CDR3 DNA is kept; its 42 bases are in frame from base 1. From the germline V gene, CDR1 is MNHEY and CDR2 is SVGEGT. This specimen comes from a study of early T cells in non-severe SARS-CoV-2 infection (dated by TCRdb to the early 2020s). Background for the entire study: Because TCR sequencing relied on bulk RNA taken from unsorted whole blood, pairing of alpha and beta chains was not possible. Results the study describes overall, beyond this receptor: Matching against VDJdb was skewed toward anti-spike CD8 responses, likely underestimated virus-specific expansions, and missed private and CD4 specificities.

This was a case-control study nested in a cohort of healthcare workers in London, UK, who had nasopharyngeal swab PCR tests and blood samples taken every week. Healthcare workers were recruited during the week of the UK lockdown, between 23 and 31 March 2020, and followed weekly for up to about 16 weeks. Libraries were prepared through 5' RACE. Sequenced on a NextSeq 500. In the TCR library protocol, unique molecular identifiers were attached to individual cDNA molecules to correct for PCR bias and sequencing error. Both TCR alpha and beta chains were sequenced, and tight co-correlation was observed between alpha and beta sequence abundances in each sample. On the study's bioinformatics: Decombinator V4 was used to perform V gene, J gene and CDR3 annotation of TCR sequences. Expanded TCRs were defined as changing significantly between any two time points under a Poisson model with p below 0.0001. Abundances of TCRs were expressed as counts per million after normalisation to the total number of TCRs sequenced in each sample. TRAV1-2 paired with TRAJ12, TRAJ20 or TRAJ33 defined MAIT TCRs, while TRAV10 paired with TRAJ18 defined iNKT TCRs. VDJdb, accessed 1 November 2021, was searched for CMV, EBV and SARS-CoV-2 annotated TCRs, excluding TCRs annotated for multiple antigens. TCRdb reanalyzed the raw reads on its own, using fastp at Q25 for trimming and MiXCR for clone calling, and kept in-frame beta chains. Rows with one shared CDR3 protein collapse into an entry with the most common genes and DNA. The V and J calls follow TCRdb's processing rather than the paper's. The sample table lists more than 55,000 distinct CDR3 sequences, roughly an eighth of them with a count of one. The ten top clones hold roughly 1.4% of the sample.

The sample taken for sequencing was whole blood. The sequence was obtained from an adult who was a healthcare worker with PCR-confirmed SARS-CoV-2 infection or an uninfected control (not recorded which). The chain employs TRBV6-2 or TRBV6-3 and TRBJ1-5, with a weak D call of TRBD1 (6 bases match). The CDR3 region reads CASSQDSLNQPRHF. The DNA reads TGTGCCAGCAGTCAGGACAGCCTCAATCAGCCCCGGCATTTT.